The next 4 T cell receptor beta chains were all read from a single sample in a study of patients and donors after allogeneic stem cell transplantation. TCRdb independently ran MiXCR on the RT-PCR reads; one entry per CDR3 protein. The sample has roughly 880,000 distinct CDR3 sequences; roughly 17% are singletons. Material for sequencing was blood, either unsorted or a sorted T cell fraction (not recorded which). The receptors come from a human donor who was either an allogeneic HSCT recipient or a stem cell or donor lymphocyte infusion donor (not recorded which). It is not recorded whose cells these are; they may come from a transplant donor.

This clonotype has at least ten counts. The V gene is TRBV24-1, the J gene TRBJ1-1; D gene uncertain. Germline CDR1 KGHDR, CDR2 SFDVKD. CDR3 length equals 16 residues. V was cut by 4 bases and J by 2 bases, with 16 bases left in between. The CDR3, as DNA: TGTGCCACCAGTGACCGGACGGACTGGAACAACACTGAAGCTTTCTTT. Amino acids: CATSDRTDWNNTEAFF.

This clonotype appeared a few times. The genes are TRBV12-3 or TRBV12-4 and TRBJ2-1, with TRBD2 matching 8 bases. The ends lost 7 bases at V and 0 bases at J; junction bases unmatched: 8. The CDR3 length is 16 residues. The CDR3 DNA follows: TGTGCCAGCACCTTACCAAGCGGGAGCTCCTACAATGAGCAGTTCTTC. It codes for CASTLPSGSSYNEQFF.

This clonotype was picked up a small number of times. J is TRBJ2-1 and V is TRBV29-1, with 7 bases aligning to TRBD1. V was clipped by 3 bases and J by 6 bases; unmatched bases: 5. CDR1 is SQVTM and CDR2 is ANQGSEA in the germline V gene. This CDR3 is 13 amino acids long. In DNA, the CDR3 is TGCAGCGTTGAGAGGGGACAGACCAATGAGCAGTTCTTC. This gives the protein CSVERGQTNEQFF.

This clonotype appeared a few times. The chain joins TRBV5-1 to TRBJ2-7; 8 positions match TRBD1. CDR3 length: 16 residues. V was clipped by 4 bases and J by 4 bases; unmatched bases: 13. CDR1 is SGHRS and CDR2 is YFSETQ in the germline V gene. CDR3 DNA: TGCGCCAGCAGCCCTCGAACAGGGGGTGTCAGTTACGAGCAGTACTTC. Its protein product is CASSPRTGGVSYEQYF. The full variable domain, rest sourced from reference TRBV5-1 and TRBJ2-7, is KAGVTQTPRYLIKTRGQQVTLSCSPISGHRSVSWYQQTPGQGLQFLFEYFSETQRNKGNFPGRFSGRQFSNSRSEMNVSTLELGDSALYLCASSPRTGGVSYEQYFGPGTRLTVT.